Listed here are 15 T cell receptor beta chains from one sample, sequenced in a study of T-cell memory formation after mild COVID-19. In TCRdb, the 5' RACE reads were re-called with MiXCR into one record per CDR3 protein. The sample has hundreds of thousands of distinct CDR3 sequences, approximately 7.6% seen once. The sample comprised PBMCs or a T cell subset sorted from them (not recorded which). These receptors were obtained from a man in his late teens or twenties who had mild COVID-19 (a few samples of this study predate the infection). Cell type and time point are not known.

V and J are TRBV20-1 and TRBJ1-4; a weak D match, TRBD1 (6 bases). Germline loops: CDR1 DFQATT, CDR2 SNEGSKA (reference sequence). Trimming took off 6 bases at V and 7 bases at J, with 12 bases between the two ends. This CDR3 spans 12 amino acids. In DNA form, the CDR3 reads TGCAGTGCAAGGGACATGTCTGAAAAACTGTTTTTT. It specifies CSARDMSEKLFF.

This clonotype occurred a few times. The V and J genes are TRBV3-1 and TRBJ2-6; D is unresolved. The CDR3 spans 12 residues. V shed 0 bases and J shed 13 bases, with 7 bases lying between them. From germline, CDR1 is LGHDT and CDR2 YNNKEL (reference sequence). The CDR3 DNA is TGTGCCAGCAGCCAAGATCTAGGGGTCCTGACTTTC. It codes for CASSQDLGVLTF. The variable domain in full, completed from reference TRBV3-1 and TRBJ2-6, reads DTAVSQTPKYLVTQMGNDKSIKCEQNLGHDTMYWYKQDSKKFLKIMFSYNNKELIINETVPNRFSPKSPDKAHLNLHINSLELGDSAVYFCASSQDLGVLTFGAGSRLTVL.

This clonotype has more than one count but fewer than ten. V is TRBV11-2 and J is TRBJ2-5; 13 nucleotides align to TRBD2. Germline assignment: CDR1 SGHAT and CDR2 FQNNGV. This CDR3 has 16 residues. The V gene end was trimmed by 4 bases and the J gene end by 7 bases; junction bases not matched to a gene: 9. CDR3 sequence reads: CASSSRTSGGLWTQYF. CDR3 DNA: TGTGCCAGCAGCTCGCGGACTAGCGGGGGCTTGTGGACCCAGTACTTC.

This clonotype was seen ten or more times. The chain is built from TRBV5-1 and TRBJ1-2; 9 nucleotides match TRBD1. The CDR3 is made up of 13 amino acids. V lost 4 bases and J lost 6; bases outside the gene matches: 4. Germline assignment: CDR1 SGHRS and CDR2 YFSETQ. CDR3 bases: TGCGCCAGCAGCGTGGACAGGGGAGATGGCTACACCTTC. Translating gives CASSVDRGDGYTF.

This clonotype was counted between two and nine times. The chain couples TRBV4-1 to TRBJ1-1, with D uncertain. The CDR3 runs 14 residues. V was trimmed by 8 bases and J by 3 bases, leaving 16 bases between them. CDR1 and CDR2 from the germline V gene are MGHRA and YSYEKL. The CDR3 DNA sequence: TGCGCCAGCTCGGGGATGGTCCCCGACACTGAAGCTTTCTTT. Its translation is CASSGMVPDTEAFF.

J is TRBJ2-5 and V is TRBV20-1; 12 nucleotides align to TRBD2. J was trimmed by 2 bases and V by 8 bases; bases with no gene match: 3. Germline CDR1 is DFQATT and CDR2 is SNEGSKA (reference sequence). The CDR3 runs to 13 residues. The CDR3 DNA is TGCAGTACGCTAGCGGGGGGGCAAGAGACCCAGTACTTC. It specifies CSTLAGGQETQYF.

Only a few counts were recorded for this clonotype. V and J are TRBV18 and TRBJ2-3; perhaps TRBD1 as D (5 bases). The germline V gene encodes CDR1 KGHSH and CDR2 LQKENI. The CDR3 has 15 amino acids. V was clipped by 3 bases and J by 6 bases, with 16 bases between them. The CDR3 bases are TGTGCCAGCTCACCTTTACTAACAGGTTCCGATACGCAGTATTTT. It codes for CASSPLLTGSDTQYF.

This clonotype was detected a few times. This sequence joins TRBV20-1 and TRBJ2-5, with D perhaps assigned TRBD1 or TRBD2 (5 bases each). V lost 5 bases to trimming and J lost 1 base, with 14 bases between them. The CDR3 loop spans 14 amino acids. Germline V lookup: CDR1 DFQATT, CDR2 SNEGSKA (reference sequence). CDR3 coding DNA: TGCAGTGCTCGTCGGGGCACTAGCCAAGAGACCCAGTACTTC. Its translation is CSARRGTSQETQYF.

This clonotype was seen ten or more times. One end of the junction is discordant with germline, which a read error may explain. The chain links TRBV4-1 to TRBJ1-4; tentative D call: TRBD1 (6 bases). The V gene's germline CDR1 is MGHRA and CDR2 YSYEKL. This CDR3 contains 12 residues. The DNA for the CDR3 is TGTGCCAGCAGCCAGGACAGAGAAAAACTGTTTTTT. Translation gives CASSQDREKLFF.

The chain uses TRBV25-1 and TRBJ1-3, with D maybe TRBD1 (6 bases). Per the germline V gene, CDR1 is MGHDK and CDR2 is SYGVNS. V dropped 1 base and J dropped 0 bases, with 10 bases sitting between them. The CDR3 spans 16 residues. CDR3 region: CASSEWGAGSGNTIYF. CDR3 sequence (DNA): TGTGCCAGCAGTGAATGGGGGGCCGGCTCTGGAAACACCATATATTTT. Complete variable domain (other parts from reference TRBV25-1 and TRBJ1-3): EADIYQTPRYLVIGTGKKITLECSQTMGHDKMYWYQQDPGMELHLIHYSYGVNSTEKGDLSSESTVSRIRTEHFPLTLESARPSHTSQYLCASSEWGAGSGNTIYFGEGSWLTVV.

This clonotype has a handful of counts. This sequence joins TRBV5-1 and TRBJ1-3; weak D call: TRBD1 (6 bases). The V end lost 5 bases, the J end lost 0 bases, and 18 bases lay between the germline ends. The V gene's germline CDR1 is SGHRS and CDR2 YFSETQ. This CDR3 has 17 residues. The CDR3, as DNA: TGCGCCAGCAGAATAGTCCCTGGGGACAACTCTGGAAACACCATATATTTT. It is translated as CASRIVPGDNSGNTIYF. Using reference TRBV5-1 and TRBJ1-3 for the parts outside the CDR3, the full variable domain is KAGVTQTPRYLIKTRGQQVTLSCSPISGHRSVSWYQQTPGQGLQFLFEYFSETQRNKGNFPGRFSGRQFSNSRSEMNVSTLELGDSALYLCASRIVPGDNSGNTIYFGEGSWLTVV.

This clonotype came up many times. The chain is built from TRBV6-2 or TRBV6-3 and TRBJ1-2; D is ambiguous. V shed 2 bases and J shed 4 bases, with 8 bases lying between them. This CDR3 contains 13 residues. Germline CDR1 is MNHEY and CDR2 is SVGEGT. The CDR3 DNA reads TGTGCCAGCAGTTACGAGCGTACCTATGGCTACACCTTC. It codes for CASSYERTYGYTF.

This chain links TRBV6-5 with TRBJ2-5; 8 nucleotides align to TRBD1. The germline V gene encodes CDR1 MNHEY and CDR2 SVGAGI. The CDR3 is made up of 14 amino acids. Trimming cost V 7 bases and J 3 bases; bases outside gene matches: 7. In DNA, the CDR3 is TGTGCCAGCATAAAACAGGGGGTAGAAGAGACCCAGTACTTC. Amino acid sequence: CASIKQGVEETQYF.

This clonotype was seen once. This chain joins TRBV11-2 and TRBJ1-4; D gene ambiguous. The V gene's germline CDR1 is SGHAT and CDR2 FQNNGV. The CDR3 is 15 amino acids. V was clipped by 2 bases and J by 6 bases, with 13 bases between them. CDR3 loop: CASSLTLWAYEKLFF. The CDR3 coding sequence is TGTGCCAGCAGCTTAACACTGTGGGCGTATGAAAAACTGTTTTTT.

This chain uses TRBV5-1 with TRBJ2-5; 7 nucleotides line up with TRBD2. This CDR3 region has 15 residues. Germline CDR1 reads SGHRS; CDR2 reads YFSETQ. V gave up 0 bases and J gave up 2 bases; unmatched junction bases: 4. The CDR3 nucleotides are TGCGCCAGCAGCTTGGCATCGGGGGGACAAGAGACCCAGTACTTC. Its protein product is CASSLASGGQETQYF. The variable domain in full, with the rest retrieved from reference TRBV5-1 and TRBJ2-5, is KAGVTQTPRYLIKTRGQQVTLSCSPISGHRSVSWYQQTPGQGLQFLFEYFSETQRNKGNFPGRFSGRQFSNSRSEMNVSTLELGDSALYLCASSLASGGQETQYFGPGTRLLVL.